What follows are 14 T cell receptor beta chains derived from one specimen sequenced in a study of technical replicates of blood from a handful of donors. Libraries were prepared by immunoSEQ multiplex PCR; TCRdb keeps only in-frame clonotypes and omits some of them. This sample has 75,000 to 85,000 clones, with over 75% found just once. The specimen was PBMCs. Receptor source: a human donor in good health. Some clones in this sample may be carry-over from other donors' samples.

The chain recombines TRBV30 with TRBJ2-7; a possible D gene is TRBD1 (5 bases). V was cut by 2 bases and J by 4 bases, with 9 bases left in between. In germline, CDR1 is GTSNPN, CDR2 SVGIG (reference sequence). CDR3 length equals 12 residues. The CDR3 protein is CAWSSRGYEQYF. In DNA, the CDR3 is TGTGCCTGGAGTTCAAGGGGTTACGAGCAGTACTTC.

This chain links TRBV4-1 with TRBJ2-1; tentatively, D is TRBD2 (6 bases). The CDR3 consists of 16 residues. Germline V gene sequence: CDR1 MGHRA, CDR2 YSYEKL. Trimming left V 2 bases short and J 4 bases short, with 15 bases between. CDR3 protein: CASSQRALGRYNEQFF. CDR3 nucleotide sequence: TGCGCCAGCAGCCAACGGGCCCTAGGGAGGTACAATGAGCAGTTCTTC.

The J gene is TRBJ2-7, the V gene TRBV15, with 8 bases identical to TRBD1. Per the germline V gene, CDR1 is LNHNV and CDR2 is YYDKDF (reference sequence). This CDR3 contains 17 residues. Unmatched junction bases numbered 10, after V lost 0 bases and J lost 3 bases. The CDR3 loop is CATSRDRGQVKFYEQYF. As DNA, the CDR3 is TGTGCCACCAGCAGAGATCGGGGACAGGTTAAATTCTACGAGCAGTACTTC.

V is TRBV5-1 and J is TRBJ2-7, with D possibly TRBD2 on 5 matching bases. The CDR3 covers 14 residues. Trimming removed 4 bases at V and 4 bases at J, with 15 bases between. Germline V gene data show CDR1 as SGHRS and CDR2 as YFSETQ. The CDR3 DNA is TGCGCCAGCAGCGACCGGGCAGGCGGGTACGAGCAGTACTTC. Its protein product is CASSDRAGGYEQYF.

The chain has TRBV7-9 and TRBJ2-7; TRBD2 matches at 9 bases. CDR3 length: 15 residues. Per germline, CDR1 SEHNR and CDR2 FQNEAQ (reference sequence). The trim removed 3 bases at V and 0 bases at J, leaving 3 bases unmatched. The CDR3: CASSFSSGSSYEQYF. For the CDR3, the DNA is TGTGCCAGCAGCTTCAGTAGCGGGAGCTCCTACGAGCAGTACTTC.

This rearrangement joins TRBV7-9 to TRBJ2-6; 8 bases line up with TRBD1. From germline, CDR1 is SEHNR and CDR2 FQNEAQ (reference sequence). Losses at the gene ends were 1 base for V and 0 bases for J; bases not matched to a gene: 8. The CDR3 has 19 amino acids. This CDR3 is CASSLGDRPTPSGANVLTF. In DNA, the CDR3 is TGTGCCAGCAGCTTAGGGGACAGGCCGACCCCCTCTGGGGCCAACGTCCTGACTTTC.

CDR3 amino acids: CASSFFGDTEAFF. The CDR3 DNA reads as TGTGCCAGCAGCTTTTTCGGGGACACTGAAGCTTTCTTT. This chain uses TRBV7-2 with TRBJ1-1; D gene uncertain. Germline V lookup: CDR1 SGHTA, CDR2 FQGNSA. The CDR3 consists of 13 residues. V lost 3 bases and J 3 bases, leaving 8 bases between the germline ends.

The CDR3 reads CASSYRQGFRETQYF. The CDR3 coding sequence is TGTGCCAGCAGTTACCGACAGGGGTTTCGTGAGACCCAGTACTTC. The rearrangement uses TRBV28 and TRBJ2-5; 8 bases align to TRBD1. J gave up 5 bases and V 4 bases, and 9 bases lay outside the gene matches. CDR1 MDHEN and CDR2 SYDVKM come from the germline V gene. The length of the CDR3 is 15 residues.

The rearrangement links TRBV7-2 to TRBJ1-3, with D unresolved. The CDR3 spans 16 residues. The V gene's germline CDR1 is SGHTA and CDR2 FQGNSA. V was trimmed by 2 bases and J by 0 bases, leaving 11 bases between them. CDR3 sequence reads: CASSLRFANSGNTIYF. CDR3 nucleotides: TGTGCCAGCAGCTTACGGTTTGCAAACTCTGGAAACACCATATATTTT.

The chain is built from TRBV9 and TRBJ2-7; perhaps TRBD1 as D (6 bases). The germline V gene has CDR1 SGDLS and CDR2 YYNGEE. Trimming removed 2 bases from V and 2 bases from J, with 11 bases in between. This CDR3 comprises 14 residues. The CDR3 reads CASSVRDTTYEQYF. CDR3 in DNA: TGTGCCAGCAGCGTGAGGGACACAACCTACGAGCAGTACTTC.

The table lists this clone with a count of one. The chain employs TRBV15 and TRBJ2-1, with D maybe TRBD1 (6 bases). Germline CDR1 is LNHNV and CDR2 is YYDKDF (reference sequence). The CDR3 spans 11 residues. V shed 5 bases and J shed 12 bases, with 11 bases lying between them. The CDR3 reads CATSYTGLQFF. As DNA, the CDR3 is TGTGCCACCAGCTATACAGGGTTGCAGTTCTTC.

This clone was counted a single time. The chain has TRBV4-1 and TRBJ1-2; 11 nucleotides line up with TRBD1. Germline trimming cut 4 bases from V and 7 bases from J; bases unmatched to any gene: 8. The CDR3 runs 15 residues. Germline assignment: CDR1 MGHRA and CDR2 YSYEKL. CDR3 sequence reads: CASSLLGQGARGYTF. Written as DNA, the CDR3 is TGCGCCAGCAGCCTCCTTGGACAGGGGGCTCGTGGCTACACCTTC.

The chain combines TRBV11-2 with TRBJ1-4, with 7 bases identical to TRBD1. Germline assignment: CDR1 SGHAT and CDR2 FQNNGV. This CDR3 spans 15 amino acids. J gave up 7 bases and V 6 bases, and 11 bases lay outside the gene matches. The CDR3 is CASRGNRGWGEKLFF. The CDR3, as DNA: TGTGCCAGCAGAGGAAACAGGGGCTGGGGTGAAAAACTGTTTTTT.

The chain links TRBV6-5 to TRBJ2-5, with D possibly TRBD2 on 6 matching bases. Trimming cost V 8 bases and J 7 bases, with 11 bases left between them. Germline V lookup: CDR1 MNHEY, CDR2 SVGAGI. This CDR3 contains 11 residues. CDR3 nucleotides: TGTGCCAGCGGGAGGACTGGGACCCAGTACTTC. Its protein product is CASGRTGTQYF.